Following are 30 T cell receptor beta chains from one sample sequenced in a study of blood T cell repertoires in COVID-19. Produced via immunoSEQ multiplex PCR; TCRdb's table is partial and in-frame only. Of about 200,000 clones listed, around nine tenths are singletons. The specimen sequenced was peripheral blood. Receptor source: a man aged 35 to 55 with acute or convalescent COVID-19.

A single count supports this clone. The chain uses TRBV27 and TRBJ2-5; no clear D. Trimming took 5 bases from V and 2 from J, leaving 15 bases between them. The CDR3 has 15 amino acids. From germline, CDR1 is MNHEY and CDR2 SMNVEV (reference sequence). The CDR3: CASSPRQAPQETQYF. CDR3 bases: TGTGCCAGCAGTCCCCGCCAGGCACCTCAAGAGACCCAGTACTTC.

The rearrangement joins TRBV21-1 to TRBJ2-1; whether TRBD2, the table's D call, matches the DNA was not checked. TRBV21-1 is a pseudogene locus. CDR3 length: 16 amino acids. CDR3 amino acids: CASSKERGPGENEQFF. For the CDR3, the DNA is TGTGCCAGCAGCAAAGAAAGGGGCCCGGGAGAGAATGAGCAGTTCTTC.

This clone was picked up a small number of times. This sequence joins TRBV19 and TRBJ1-5; tentatively, D is TRBD1 (5 bases). The germline CDR1 and CDR2 sequences are LNHDA and SQIVND (reference sequence). The V and J ends lost 11 bases and 2 bases respectively, with 13 bases between them. This CDR3 has 13 amino acids. The CDR3 sequence is CASRTRGNQPQHF. The CDR3 DNA is TGTGCCTCCCGTACCAGGGGCAATCAGCCCCAGCATTTT.

The chain combines TRBV19 with TRBJ2-1, with 9 bases matching TRBD2. The CDR3 totals 15 residues. CDR1 and CDR2 (germline): LNHDA, SQIVND (reference sequence). V was clipped by 4 bases and J by 8 bases; unmatched bases: 9. CDR3 sequence reads: CASSTGLARADEQFF. The CDR3 region has the DNA TGTGCCAGTAGTACTGGACTAGCGAGAGCTGATGAGCAGTTCTTC.

The gene calls are TRBV3-1 (or the pseudogene TRBV3-2) and TRBJ1-1; no clear D. The CDR3 extends over 16 amino acids. Trimming removed 0 bases from V and 5 bases from J, with 16 bases in between. Germline V gene lookup returns CDR1 LGHDT and CDR2 YNNKEL (reference sequence). The CDR3 is CASSQDYSVTTTEAFF. The CDR3, as DNA: TGTGCCAGCAGCCAAGATTATAGCGTGACAACGACTGAAGCTTTCTTT.

The chain is built from TRBV6-5 and TRBJ1-1; tentative D call: TRBD1 (6 bases). Germline V gene sequence: CDR1 MNHEY, CDR2 SVGAGI. The CDR3 covers 15 residues. V was pared by 2 bases and J by 1 base, with 11 bases between. The CDR3 region is CASSYGGTKNTEAFF. The CDR3 DNA follows: TGTGCCAGCAGTTACGGGGGCACCAAGAACACTGAAGCTTTCTTT.

This sequence joins TRBV5-4 and TRBJ2-1; TRBD2 agrees at 10 bases. The CDR3 sequence is 17 residues long. V lost 4 bases and J lost 10; bases outside the gene matches: 17. CDR1 SGHNT and CDR2 YYREEE come from the germline V gene (reference sequence). CDR3 nucleotide sequence: TGTGCCAGCAGCCCCCATCGCGAAGCGGGAGGGCCGCGGGAGCAGTTCTTC. Its protein is CASSPHREAGGPREQFF. The full variable domain, completed using reference TRBV5-4 and TRBJ2-1, is ETGVTQSPTHLIKTRGQQVTLRCSSQSGHNTVSWYQQALGQGPQFIFQYYREEENGRGNFPPRFSGLQFPNYSSELNVNALELDDSALYLCASSPHREAGGPREQFFGPGTRLTVL.

The chain recombines TRBV27 with TRBJ2-2; the match to TRBD2 covers 10 bases. V dropped 2 bases and J dropped 1; count of bases not matched to a gene: 7. There are 18 residues in the CDR3. CDR1 MNHEY and CDR2 SMNVEV come from the germline V gene (reference sequence). The CDR3 loop is CASSLTGLAVWNTGELFF. The DNA of the CDR3 is TGTGCCAGCAGTTTAACCGGACTAGCGGTCTGGAACACCGGGGAGCTGTTTTTT.

This rearrangement joins TRBV13 to TRBJ1-1, with D maybe TRBD1 (5 bases). The length of the CDR3 is 13 residues. Germline V gene data show CDR1 as PRHDT and CDR2 as FYEKMQ (reference sequence). The germline V and J ends were trimmed by 5 bases and 8 bases, with 15 bases remaining between them. CDR3 DNA sequence: TGTGCCAGCAGCCCATCCAGGGTGCAAGAAGCTTTCTTT. Translated, it gives CASSPSRVQEAFF.

This chain uses TRBV27 with TRBJ2-1; 9 nucleotides line up with TRBD2. CDR1 is MNHEY, CDR2 SMNVEV, per germline (reference sequence). The CDR3 covers 12 residues. The CDR3 sequence is CSASGNYNEQFF. As DNA, the CDR3 is TGTTCGGCTAGCGGGAACTACAATGAGCAGTTCTTC.

The chain recombines TRBV3-1 (or the pseudogene TRBV3-2) with TRBJ1-1; D unclear. Deletions cut 6 bases from V and 1 base from J, with 6 bases between. The CDR3 spans 12 residues. Germline assignment: CDR1 LGHDT and CDR2 YNNKEL (reference sequence). As DNA, the CDR3 is TGTGCCAGCAGACTTTCGAACACTGAAGCTTTCTTT. Translating gives CASRLSNTEAFF.

V and J are TRBV20-1 and TRBJ1-2; no clear D. Trimming left V 5 bases short and J 5 bases short, with 6 bases between. The CDR3 runs 10 residues. Germline CDR1 is DFQATT and CDR2 is SNEGSKA (reference sequence). The CDR3 is CSASTYGYTF. Here the CDR3 DNA reads TGCAGTGCTTCGACATATGGCTACACCTTC.

The V gene is TRBV7-2, the J gene TRBJ1-1; D not certain. Germline V gene data show CDR1 as SGHTA and CDR2 as FQGNSA. Trimming left V 3 bases short and J 8 bases short, with 19 bases between. The length of the CDR3 is 15 residues. CDR3: CASSFGRGLPYEAFF. For the CDR3, the DNA is TGTGCCAGCAGCTTTGGCCGGGGATTACCTTACGAAGCTTTCTTT. Based on the CDR3 plus reference TRBV7-2 and TRBJ1-1, the full variable domain is GAGVSQSPSNKVTEKGKDVELRCDPISGHTALYWYRQSLGQGLEFLIYFQGNSAPDKSGLPSDRFSAERTGGSVSTLTIQRTQQEDSAVYLCASSFGRGLPYEAFFGQGTRLTVV.

This clone came up a few times. V gene TRBV2 combines with J gene TRBJ1-5; 8 nucleotides agree with TRBD1. The germline V gene has CDR1 SNHLY and CDR2 FYNNEI. Unmatched junction bases numbered 7, after V lost 6 bases and J lost 6 bases. The length of the CDR3 is 14 residues. CDR3 region: CASRGQGLSQPQHF. The CDR3 DNA reads as TGTGCCAGCAGAGGACAGGGTCTGAGTCAGCCCCAGCATTTT.

The chain links TRBV27 to TRBJ1-2; D is ambiguous. Germline V gives CDR1 MNHEY, CDR2 SMNVEV (reference sequence). CDR3 length: 13 residues. The ends were cut back, 2 bases at V and 4 bases at J, with 8 bases in the middle. Here the CDR3 DNA reads TGTGCCAGCAGTTTAATGGCAGGCTATGGCTACACCTTC. Translating gives CASSLMAGYGYTF.

V usage is TRBV7-8 and J usage is TRBJ2-1; 8 positions match TRBD2. The V gene end was trimmed by 7 bases and the J gene end by 4 bases; junction bases not matched to a gene: 9. This CDR3 spans 15 amino acids. The germline gives CDR1 SGHVS, CDR2 FQNEAQ. For the CDR3, the DNA is TGTGCCAGCACCCCCGAGACTAGCGTGTACAATGAGCAGTTCTTC. This sequence encodes CASTPETSVYNEQFF.

The rearrangement links TRBV2 to TRBJ2-2, with 7 bases identical to TRBD2. In germline, CDR1 is SNHLY, CDR2 FYNNEI. CDR3 length: 17 amino acids. V shed 4 bases, J shed 1 base, and the junction held 9 bases outside the gene matches. CDR3 DNA: TGTGCCAGCAGTGCCTCGCGGGGGAGAGGGAACACCGGGGAGCTGTTTTTT. Its protein product is CASSASRGRGNTGELFF. The full variable domain, completed using reference TRBV2 and TRBJ2-2, is EPEVTQTPSHQVTQMGQEVILRCVPISNHLYFYWYRQILGQKVEFLVSFYNNEISEKSEIFDDQFSVERPDGSNFTLKIRSTKLEDSAMYFCASSASRGRGNTGELFFGEGSRLTVL.

The chain recombines TRBV11-3 with TRBJ2-2; D not resolved. V gave up 5 bases and J gave up 2 bases, with 12 bases separating them. This CDR3 contains 15 residues. The V gene's germline CDR1 is SGHNT and CDR2 YENEEA. The CDR3 nucleotides are TGTGCCAGCAGCCCTACAGACGTTAACACCGGGGAGCTGTTTTTT. Encoded protein: CASSPTDVNTGELFF.

The chain uses TRBV6-6 and TRBJ2-3; 11 nucleotides line up with TRBD2. The J segment lost 1 base and the V segment lost 5 bases, leaving 11 bases of the junction unmatched. This CDR3 region has 18 residues. CDR1 is MNHNY, CDR2 SVGAGI, per germline (reference sequence). DNA of the CDR3: TGTGCCAGCAGTCCCTGGGTAGCGGGAGGGCCGGGCACAGATACGCAGTATTTT. Translation gives CASSPWVAGGPGTDTQYF.

The chain couples TRBV15 to TRBJ2-2; tentatively, D is TRBD1 (5 bases). Germline-derived CDR1 and CDR2 are LNHNV and YYDKDF (reference sequence). The CDR3 totals 15 residues. Trimming removed 0 bases at V and 5 bases at J, with 10 bases between. The CDR3 DNA sequence: TGTGCCACCAGCAGAGATCTTGGACAAACCGGGGAGCTGTTTTTT. Residues: CATSRDLGQTGELFF.

With respect to this clone: The limits of the CDR3 on the DNA are not certain, so only TCRdb's listed CDR3 is given. The V gene is TRBV21-1, the J gene TRBJ2-1; the table gives TRBD1 as D, unverified against the DNA. TRBV21-1 is a pseudogene segment. A total of 17 residues make up the CDR3, ends included. CDR3 sequence: CASSKVGTGSSYNEQFF.

J is TRBJ2-3 and V is TRBV11-3; TRBD2 matches at 14 bases. V was clipped by 4 bases and J by 4 bases; unmatched bases: 4. The CDR3 has 16 residues. CDR1 and CDR2 from the germline V gene are SGHNT and YENEEA. CDR3 region: CASSSGLAGGPDTQYF. The CDR3 DNA sequence: TGTGCCAGCAGCTCCGGACTAGCGGGAGGACCAGATACGCAGTATTTT.

The chain joins TRBV5-8 to TRBJ2-2; TRBD1 aligns across 9 bases. V was clipped by 0 bases and J by 4 bases; unmatched bases: 4. From germline, CDR1 is SGHTS and CDR2 YDEGEE. The CDR3 sequence is 16 residues long. The CDR3 nucleotides are TGTGCCAGCAGCTTGGGGGACAGGGTGTTCACCGGGGAGCTGTTTTTT. It is translated as CASSLGDRVFTGELFF.

The V and J genes are TRBV4-2 and TRBJ2-7, with 9 bases matching TRBD2. This CDR3 is 15 amino acids long. From germline, CDR1 is LGHNA and CDR2 YNFKEQ. J gave up 3 bases and V 4 bases, and 7 bases lay outside the gene matches. The CDR3 DNA is TGTGCCAGCAGCCGAAGAGCGGGAGGTGGCTACGAGCAGTACTTC. Amino acid sequence: CASSRRAGGGYEQYF.

The chain employs TRBV7-6 and TRBJ2-3; TRBD1 is a possible D gene (6 bases). Per the germline V gene, CDR1 is SGHVS and CDR2 is FNYEAQ. The CDR3 runs 16 residues. Trimming left V 3 bases short and J 4 bases short, with 17 bases between. The CDR3 loop reads CASSLWGQGRADTQYF. CDR3 nucleotides: TGTGCCAGCAGCTTGTGGGGCCAGGGGCGCGCAGATACGCAGTATTTT.

The genes are TRBV7-9 and TRBJ2-3; D might be TRBD1 (5 bases). There are 12 residues in the CDR3. V lost 8 bases to trimming and J lost 6 bases, with 12 bases between them. Germline CDR1 reads SEHNR; CDR2 reads FQNEAQ (reference sequence). CDR3: CASGLSGDTQYF. The CDR3 DNA follows: TGTGCCAGCGGCCTTTCAGGGGATACGCAGTATTTT.

This sequence joins TRBV7-9 and TRBJ2-5; D perhaps matches TRBD2 (5 bases). This CDR3 contains 15 residues. Trimming removed 0 bases from V and 3 bases from J, with 11 bases in between. Germline CDR1 SEHNR, CDR2 FQNEAQ (reference sequence). CDR3 region: CASSLARDEEETQYF. Here the CDR3 DNA reads TGTGCCAGCAGCTTAGCCCGGGATGAAGAAGAGACCCAGTACTTC.

This sequence joins TRBV4-1 and TRBJ1-5, with 9 bases fitting TRBD1. This CDR3 contains 14 residues. Per the germline V gene, CDR1 is MGHRA and CDR2 is YSYEKL. J was trimmed by 9 bases and V by 7 bases; bases with no gene match: 10. The CDR3 region has the DNA TGCGCCAGCACCCGAGGACAGGGGAGTTCGCCCCAGCATTTT. It specifies CASTRGQGSSPQHF.

The chain has TRBV18 and TRBJ2-2; D perhaps matches TRBD1 (6 bases). Looked up from germline, CDR1 is KGHSH and CDR2 is LQKENI. The V end was cut by 6 bases, the J end by 0 bases, with 11 bases between. The length of the CDR3 is 15 residues. As DNA, the CDR3 is TGTGCCAGCTCTCAGGACAGATCGAACACCGGGGAGCTGTTTTTT. This translates into CASSQDRSNTGELFF.

The chain joins TRBV5-1 to TRBJ1-3; the D is unclear. V lost 5 bases, J lost 2 bases, and 11 bases lay in between. CDR3 size: 14 residues. Germline CDR1 SGHRS, CDR2 YFSETQ. DNA for the CDR3: TGCGCCAGCAGAGACCCAGGCACTGGAAACACCATATATTTT. Translated, it gives CASRDPGTGNTIYF.